Each of the 23 T cell receptor beta chains below was sequenced from the same sample in a study of graft-versus-host responses after intestinal transplantation (dated by TCRdb to the early 2020s). No antigens are known for them. The method behind the library was the immunoSEQ multiplex PCR assay. TCRdb holds this immuneACCESS table with in-frame rearrangements only. Some clones are missing; in checked studies, unresolved V genes explain under half, and the rest has no known cause. Across this sample there are 140,000 or so clones, with 80% to 95% seen only once. The biggest ten clones account for roughly 0.19% of the sample. The time point label, read with the paper, signifies: cells obtained before transplantation from donor or recipient. Sequenced here: unstimulated CD4+ T cells sorted from spleen or lymph node cells, sampled before intestinal transplant. The receptor set was obtained from a human donor who received an intestinal transplant.

The V call is TRBV5-4, the J call TRBJ2-7; 10 bases map to TRBD2. CDR1 and CDR2 (germline): SGHNT, YYREEE (reference sequence). The CDR3 consists of 15 residues. The ends lost 1 base at V and 3 bases at J; junction bases unmatched: 4. CDR3 nucleotides: TGTGCCAGCAGCTTGCAGCTAGCGGGGGTCTACGAGCAGTACTTC. It is translated as CASSLQLAGVYEQYF. The whole variable domain, remainder taken from reference TRBV5-4 and TRBJ2-7, is ETGVTQSPTHLIKTRGQQVTLRCSSQSGHNTVSWYQQALGQGPQFIFQYYREEENGRGNFPPRFSGLQFPNYSSELNVNALELDDSALYLCASSLQLAGVYEQYFGPGTRLTVT.

This clone was counted a few times. At one end the junction does not follow the germline gene, possibly because of a read error. In nucleotides, the CDR3 is TGTGCTAGCAGTCCGACAGGGCATGGAAACACCATATATTTT. This codes for CASSPTGHGNTIYF. This chain uses TRBV7-7 with TRBJ1-3; TRBD1 agrees at 7 bases. CDR1 is SSHAT and CDR2 is FNYEAQ in the germline V gene (reference sequence). The CDR3 is 14 residues long.

The chain joins TRBV6-5 to TRBJ1-5; a weak D match, TRBD1 (5 bases). The germline CDR1 and CDR2 sequences are MNHEY and SVGAGI. V lost 5 bases to trimming and J lost 5 bases, with 13 bases between them. The CDR3 covers 14 residues. The CDR3 DNA reads as TGTGCCAGCAGTGAGGGGATCCTTTATCAGCCCCAGCATTTT. Translation gives CASSEGILYQPQHF.

This CDR3 is CASSSRDRGDYGYTF. CDR3 nucleotides: TGTGCCAGCAGTTCCCGGGACAGGGGTGACTATGGCTACACCTTC. V usage is TRBV6-5 and J usage is TRBJ1-2, with 10 bases lining up with TRBD1. Trimming at V came to 4 bases and at J to 3 bases, leaving 5 bases not matched to a gene. Germline V gene data show CDR1 as MNHEY and CDR2 as SVGAGI. The CDR3 length is 15 residues.

The V call is TRBV10-3, the J call TRBJ1-2; D is uncertain. CDR1 is ENHRY and CDR2 is SYGVKD in the germline V gene. V lost 10 bases and J 4 bases, leaving 16 bases between the germline ends. CDR3 length: 13 residues. CDR3 sequence reads: CATAPRTLYGYTF. The CDR3 bases are TGTGCCACCGCCCCGAGAACACTCTATGGCTACACCTTC.

The rearrangement joins TRBV28 to TRBJ1-3; a weak D match, TRBD1 (6 bases). CDR1 and CDR2 (germline): MDHEN, SYDVKM. V was cut by 3 bases and J by 8 bases, with 11 bases left in between. This CDR3 contains 13 residues. The CDR3 DNA is TGTGCCAGCAGTTTGAGGGGGGTGGACACCATATATTTT. This codes for CASSLRGVDTIYF.

The chain employs TRBV28 and TRBJ1-5; no definite D call. Germline values: CDR1 MDHEN, CDR2 SYDVKM. CDR3 length: 14 residues. The V gene lost 7 bases and the J gene lost 5 bases, with 15 bases spanning the gap. In nucleotides, the CDR3 is TGTGCCAGCACCCAAAATGGGAAGGATCAGCCCCAGCATTTT. Translating gives CASTQNGKDQPQHF.

The gene calls are TRBV19 and TRBJ2-5, with a tentative D call TRBD1 (6 bases). The J call is in doubt because the DNA end fits TRBJ2-7 better. Germline lookup yields CDR1 LNHDA and CDR2 SQIVND (reference sequence). The CDR3 runs 13 residues. CDR3 in DNA: TGTGCCAGTGGAACAGGGCCCTCCTACGAGCAGTACTTC. It encodes CASGTGPSYEQYF.

This chain uses TRBV27 with TRBJ2-6; D unclear. This CDR3 region has 13 residues. CDR1 MNHEY and CDR2 SMNVEV come from the germline V gene (reference sequence). V was clipped by 3 bases and J by 6 bases, with 6 bases between them. The CDR3: CASSFLAANVLTF. Written as DNA, the CDR3 is TGTGCCAGCAGTTTCCTTGCGGCCAACGTCCTGACTTTC. The variable domain in full, completed from reference TRBV27 and TRBJ2-6, reads EAQVTQNPRYLITVTGKKLTVTCSQNMNHEYMSWYRQDPGLGLRQIYYSMNVEVTDKGDVPEGYKVSRKEKRNFPLILESPSPNQTSLYFCASSFLAANVLTFGAGSRLTVL.

CDR3 bases: TGTGCCTGGAGTCCTCCGTATAGCAATCAGCCCCAGCATTTT. It specifies CAWSPPYSNQPQHF. The chain links TRBV30 to TRBJ1-5; D is unclear. The CDR3 length is 14 residues. Germline V gene lookup returns CDR1 GTSNPN and CDR2 SVGIG (reference sequence). V lost 2 bases to trimming and J lost 0 bases, with 8 bases between them.

This rearrangement joins TRBV4-3 to TRBJ2-3, with D hard to call. V dropped 0 bases and J dropped 3 bases, with 1 base sitting between them. Germline CDR1 and CDR2: LGHNA and YSLEER. CDR3 size: 12 residues. The CDR3 DNA is TGCGCCAGCAGCCAAGAAACAGATACGCAGTATTTT. Translation gives CASSQETDTQYF.

The chain joins TRBV19 to TRBJ1-2; D uncertain. This CDR3 contains 12 residues. The V gene's germline CDR1 is LNHDA and CDR2 SQIVND (reference sequence). V lost 5 bases and J 4 bases, leaving 8 bases between the germline ends. CDR3: CASSVGIYGYTF. As DNA, the CDR3 is TGTGCCAGTAGTGTAGGGATCTATGGCTACACCTTC.

The chain carries TRBV28 and TRBJ2-5, with D possibly matching TRBD1 (6 bases). TRBJ2-7 explains the end of the DNA better; the J call may be wrong. CDR1 MDHEN and CDR2 SYDVKM come from the germline V gene. The CDR3 totals 14 residues. The CDR3 nucleotides are TGTGCCAGCTCCAACCCTCAGGGGAGAAGCGAGCAGTACTTC. Protein: CASSNPQGRSEQYF.

V and J are TRBV5-1 and TRBJ2-7; unclear D gene. The CDR3 contains 15 residues. Germline V gives CDR1 SGHRS, CDR2 YFSETQ. Trimming took off 1 base at V and 2 bases at J, with 13 bases between the two ends. The DNA for the CDR3 is TGCGCCAGCAGCTTGTTGTTAGTCAGGACCTACGAGCAGTACTTC. Translation: CASSLLLVRTYEQYF.

The V and J genes are TRBV28 and TRBJ2-7, with 7 bases that match TRBD1. V was clipped by 7 bases and J by 7 bases; unmatched bases: 13. Germline CDR1 MDHEN, CDR2 SYDVKM. This CDR3 region has 14 residues. The CDR3 DNA reads TGTGCCAGCACCCGAGAAGGGGGCCCGTTTGAGCAGTACTTC. This translates into CASTREGGPFEQYF.

This clone was found a few times. The gene calls are TRBV9 and TRBJ2-7, with D unclear. This CDR3 comprises 14 residues. The V end lost 3 bases, the J end lost 5 bases, and 15 bases lay between the germline ends. Germline V gene sequence: CDR1 SGDLS, CDR2 YYNGEE. DNA for the CDR3: TGTGCCAGCAGCGCAGAGGATCCCTCGCACGAGCAGTACTTC. Translating gives CASSAEDPSHEQYF.

The sample holds one count of this clone. This chain connects TRBV4-1 to TRBJ2-1; TRBD2 matches at 14 bases. Per germline, CDR1 MGHRA and CDR2 YSYEKL. The junction had 8 bases not matched to a gene; V was cut back by 1 base and J by 0 bases. This CDR3 has 20 residues. The CDR3 region is CASSQATSGRASGSYNEQFF. The CDR3 DNA reads TGCGCCAGCAGCCAAGCGACTAGCGGGAGGGCCTCAGGCTCCTACAATGAGCAGTTCTTC.

The chain uses TRBV5-5 and TRBJ2-5; D perhaps matches TRBD1 (6 bases). V was trimmed by 1 base and J by 5 bases, leaving 12 bases between them. Germline V CDR1 and CDR2: SGHKS, YYEKEE (reference sequence). This CDR3 has 14 residues. Here the CDR3 DNA reads TGTGCCAGCAGCTTGAACAGGGCCGGGGAGACCCAGTACTTC. It is translated as CASSLNRAGETQYF.

The chain joins TRBV9 to TRBJ1-3, with D possibly being TRBD1 (5 bases). This CDR3 comprises 16 residues. CDR1 is SGDLS and CDR2 is YYNGEE in the germline V gene. Between the trimmed V and J ends, which lost 4 bases and 3 bases, there was a span of 17 bases. CDR3 DNA: TGTGCCAGCAGCCCCCGGGGAGGGGCTGGTGGAAACACCATATATTTT. Protein product: CASSPRGGAGGNTIYF.

The chain uses TRBV5-1 and TRBJ2-7; tentatively, D is TRBD1 (6 bases). Per the germline V gene, CDR1 is SGHRS and CDR2 is YFSETQ. CDR3 size: 13 residues. V was clipped by 4 bases and J by 3 bases, with 11 bases between them. The CDR3 is CASSPGQVYEQYF. The DNA of the CDR3 is TGCGCCAGCAGCCCGGGACAAGTCTACGAGCAGTACTTC.

This clone was recorded only once. The CDR3 is CASSLTGSSYEQYF. In DNA form, the CDR3 reads TGTGCCAGCAGCTTGACAGGGAGCTCCTACGAGCAGTACTTC. This rearrangement joins TRBV5-6 to TRBJ2-7, with D tentatively TRBD1 (6 bases). The CDR3 totals 14 residues. Germline CDR1 and CDR2: SGHDT and YYEEEE. V lost 1 base, J lost 0 bases, and 8 bases lay in between.

To note about this clone: Relative to the germline gene, one junction end is altered; a read error may explain this. The chain carries TRBV11-2 and TRBJ1-4, with TRBD1 matching over 7 bases. The CDR3 extends over 16 amino acids. Germline V gives CDR1 SGHAT, CDR2 FQNNGV. CDR3 nucleotide sequence: TGTGCCAGCAACTTAACCCCCGGGACAGATAATGAAAAACTGTTTTTT. Translating gives CASNLTPGTDNEKLFF.

The V and J genes are TRBV5-1 and TRBJ2-3; the D gene is possibly TRBD1 (5 bases). The CDR3 has 13 amino acids. V lost 3 bases and J lost 4, with 9 bases in between. CDR1 and CDR2 from the germline V gene are SGHRS and YFSETQ. CDR3 protein: CASSSIQADTQYF. Here the CDR3 DNA reads TGCGCCAGCAGCTCTATACAGGCAGATACGCAGTATTTT.